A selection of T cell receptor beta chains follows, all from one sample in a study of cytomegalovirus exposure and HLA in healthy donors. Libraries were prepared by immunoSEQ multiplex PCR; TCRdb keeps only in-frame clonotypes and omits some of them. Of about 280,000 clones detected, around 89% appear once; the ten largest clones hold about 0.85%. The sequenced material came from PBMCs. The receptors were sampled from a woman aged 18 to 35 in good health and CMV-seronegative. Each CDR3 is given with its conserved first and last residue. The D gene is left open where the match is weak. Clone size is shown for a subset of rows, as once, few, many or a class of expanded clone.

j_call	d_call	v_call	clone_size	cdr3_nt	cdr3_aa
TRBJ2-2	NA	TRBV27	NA	TGTGCCAGCAGTTTATCGGCAGGCATAACCGGGGAGCTGTTTTTT	CASSLSAGITGELFF
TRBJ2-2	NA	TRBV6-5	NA	TGTGCCAGCAGCACGGACAGATTTACCGGGGAGCTGTTTTTT	CASSTDRFTGELFF
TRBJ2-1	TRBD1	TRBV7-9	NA	TGTGCCAGCAGCATCAGACAGGGCGCCTCTGTTGATGAGCAGTTCTTC	CASSIRQGASVDEQFF
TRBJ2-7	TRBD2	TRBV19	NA	TGTGCCAGTAGTATGGGACTAGCGGGAGGACGGCCGTACGAGCAGTACTTC	CASSMGLAGGRPYEQYF
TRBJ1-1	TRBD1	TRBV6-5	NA	TGTGCCAGCAGCCGAGACAGGGTAGGAGCTTTCTTT	CASSRDRVGAFF
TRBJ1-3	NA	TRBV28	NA	TGTGCCAGCAGCCCCCAGGGGTCCGGAAACACCATATATTTT	CASSPQGSGNTIYF
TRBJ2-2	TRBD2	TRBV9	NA	TGTGCCAGCAGCGTTCCCAACCCGGTCGGCGGGAGCACATCCGGGGAGCTGTTTTTT	CASSVPNPVGGSTSGELFF
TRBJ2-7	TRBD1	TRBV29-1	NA	TGCAGCGTTGAAGAGGGGACAGGGTACTACGAGCAGTACTTC	CSVEEGTGYYEQYF
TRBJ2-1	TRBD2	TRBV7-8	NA	TGTGCCAGCAGCTCAGCGGGAGGGCCCACACGTACCAATGAGCAGTTCTTC	CASSSAGGPTRTNEQFF
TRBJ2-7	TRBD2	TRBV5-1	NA	TGCGCCAGCAGAGTGACTAGCAGCACCTACGAGCAGTACTTC	CASRVTSSTYEQYF
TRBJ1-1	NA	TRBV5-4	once	TGTGCCAGCAGCTTGGACCACGGGAACACTGAAGCTTTCTTT	CASSLDHGNTEAFF
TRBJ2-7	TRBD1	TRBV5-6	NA	TGTGCCAGCAGCTGGGCCGGGACAGGGAGGGTTCACGAGCAGTACTTC	CASSWAGTGRVHEQYF
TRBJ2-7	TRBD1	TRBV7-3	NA	TGTGCCAGCAGCTTAGGGGACAGCTCCTACGAGCAGTACTTC	CASSLGDSSYEQYF
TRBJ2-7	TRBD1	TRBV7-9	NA	TGTGCCAGCAGCTTAGTAACAGGGGGCGCGAGGGAGCAGTACTTC	CASSLVTGGAREQYF
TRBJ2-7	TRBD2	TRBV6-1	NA	TGTGCCAGCAGTGAAGCGGGCGGGAGTGAGTACGAGCAGTACTTC	CASSEAGGSEYEQYF
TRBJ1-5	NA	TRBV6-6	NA	TGTGCCAGCAGTTACCTTGCGGGATCTGGCAATCAGCCCCAGCATTTT	CASSYLAGSGNQPQHF
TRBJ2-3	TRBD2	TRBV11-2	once	TGTGCCAGCAGCTACGGGAGGGCCGATGCAGATACGCAGTATTTT	CASSYGRADADTQYF
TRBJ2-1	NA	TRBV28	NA	TGTGCCAGCAGTTCACTCAGGGAGCAGTTCTTC	CASSSLREQFF